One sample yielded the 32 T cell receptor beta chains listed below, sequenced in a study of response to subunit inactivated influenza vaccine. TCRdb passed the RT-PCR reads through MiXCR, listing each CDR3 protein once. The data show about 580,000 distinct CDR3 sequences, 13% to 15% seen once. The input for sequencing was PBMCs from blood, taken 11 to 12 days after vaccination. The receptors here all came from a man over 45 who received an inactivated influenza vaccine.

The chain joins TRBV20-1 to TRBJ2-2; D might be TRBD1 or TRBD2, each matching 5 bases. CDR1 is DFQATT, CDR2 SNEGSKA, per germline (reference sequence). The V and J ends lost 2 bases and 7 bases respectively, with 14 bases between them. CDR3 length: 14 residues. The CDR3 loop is CSARSTGADGELFF. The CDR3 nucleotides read TGCAGTGCTAGATCCACCGGGGCCGACGGGGAGCTGTTTTTT.

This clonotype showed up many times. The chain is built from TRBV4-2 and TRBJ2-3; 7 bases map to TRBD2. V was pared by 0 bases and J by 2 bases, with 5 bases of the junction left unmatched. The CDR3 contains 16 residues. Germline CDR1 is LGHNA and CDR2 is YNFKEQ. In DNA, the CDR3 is TGTGCCAGCAGCCAAGATTTCGCGGGGGACACAGATACGCAGTATTTT. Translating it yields CASSQDFAGDTDTQYF.

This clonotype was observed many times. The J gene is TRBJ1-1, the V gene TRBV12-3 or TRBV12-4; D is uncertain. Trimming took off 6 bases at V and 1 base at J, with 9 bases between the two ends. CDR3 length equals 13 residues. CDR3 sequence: CASSLQRNTEAFF. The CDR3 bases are TGTGCCAGCAGCTTGCAGCGGAACACTGAAGCTTTCTTT.

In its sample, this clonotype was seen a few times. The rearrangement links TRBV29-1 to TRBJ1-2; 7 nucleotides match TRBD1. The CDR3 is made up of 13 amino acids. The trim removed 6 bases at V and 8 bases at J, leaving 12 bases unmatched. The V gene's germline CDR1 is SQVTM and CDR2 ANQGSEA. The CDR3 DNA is TGCAGCGTGAAACGACAGGGCAGGTCGGGCTACACCTTC. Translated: CSVKRQGRSGYTF. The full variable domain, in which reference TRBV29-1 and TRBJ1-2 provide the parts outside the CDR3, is SAVISQKPSRDICQRGTSLTIQCQVDSQVTMMFWYRQQPGQSLTLIATANQGSEATYESGFVIDKFPISRPNLTFSTLTVSNMSPEDSSIYLCSVKRQGRSGYTFGSGTRLTVV.

CDR3 coding DNA: TGTGCCACCAGGACCCCAGGCGGAACGCAGTATTTT. This encodes CATRTPGGTQYF. The rearrangement joins TRBV15 to TRBJ2-3, with D unclear. The CDR3 has 12 amino acids. CDR1 and CDR2 (germline): LNHNV, YYDKDF (reference sequence). V was cut by 6 bases and J by 9 bases, with 13 bases left in between.

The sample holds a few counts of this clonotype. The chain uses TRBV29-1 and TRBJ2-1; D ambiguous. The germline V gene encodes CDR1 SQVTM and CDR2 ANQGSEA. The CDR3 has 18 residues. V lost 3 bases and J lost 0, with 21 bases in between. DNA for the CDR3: TGCAGCGTTGATTTGGGTGGGTTAAGGAAGAGCTCCTACAATGAGCAGTTCTTC. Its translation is CSVDLGGLRKSSYNEQFF.

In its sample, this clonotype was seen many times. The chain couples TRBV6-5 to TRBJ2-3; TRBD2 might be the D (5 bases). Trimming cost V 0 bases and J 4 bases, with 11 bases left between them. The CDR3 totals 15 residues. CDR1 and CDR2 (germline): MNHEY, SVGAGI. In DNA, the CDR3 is TGTGCCAGCAGTTACTCAAGGGAGCGTGCAGATACGCAGTATTTT. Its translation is CASSYSRERADTQYF.

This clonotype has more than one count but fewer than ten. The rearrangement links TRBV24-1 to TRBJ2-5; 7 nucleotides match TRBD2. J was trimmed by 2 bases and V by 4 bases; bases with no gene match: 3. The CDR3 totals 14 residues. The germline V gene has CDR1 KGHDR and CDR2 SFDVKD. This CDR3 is CATSDPGGQETQYF. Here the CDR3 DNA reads TGTGCCACCAGTGACCCCGGGGGGCAAGAGACCCAGTACTTC.

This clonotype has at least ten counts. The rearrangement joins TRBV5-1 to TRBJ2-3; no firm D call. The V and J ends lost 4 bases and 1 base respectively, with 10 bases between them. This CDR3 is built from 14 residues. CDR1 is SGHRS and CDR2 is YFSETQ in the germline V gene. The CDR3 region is CASSLGSGTDTQYF. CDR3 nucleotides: TGCGCCAGCAGCCTAGGAAGTGGCACAGATACGCAGTATTTT.

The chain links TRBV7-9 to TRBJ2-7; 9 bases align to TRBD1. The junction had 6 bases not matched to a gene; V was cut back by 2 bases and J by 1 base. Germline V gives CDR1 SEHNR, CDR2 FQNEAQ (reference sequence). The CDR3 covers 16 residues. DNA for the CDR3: TGTGCCAGCAGCTTAAGATTGGGACAGGGTTCCTACGAGCAGTACTTC. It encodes CASSLRLGQGSYEQYF.

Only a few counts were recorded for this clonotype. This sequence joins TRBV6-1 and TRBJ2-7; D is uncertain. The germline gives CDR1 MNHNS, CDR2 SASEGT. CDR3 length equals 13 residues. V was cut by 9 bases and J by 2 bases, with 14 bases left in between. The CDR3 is CASGRWNTYEQYF. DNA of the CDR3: TGTGCCAGTGGACGGTGGAATACCTACGAGCAGTACTTC.

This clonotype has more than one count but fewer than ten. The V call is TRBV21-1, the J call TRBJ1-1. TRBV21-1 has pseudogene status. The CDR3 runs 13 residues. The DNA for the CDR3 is TGTGCCAGCACCAGAAGGAGGAACACTGAAGCTTTCTTT. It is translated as CASTRRRNTEAFF.

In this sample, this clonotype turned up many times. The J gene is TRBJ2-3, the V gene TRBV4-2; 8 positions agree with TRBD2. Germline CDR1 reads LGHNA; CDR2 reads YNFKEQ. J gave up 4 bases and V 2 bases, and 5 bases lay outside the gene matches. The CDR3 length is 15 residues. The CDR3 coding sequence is TGTGCCAGCAGCCAATCCGGGGGGGCCGCAGATACGCAGTATTTT. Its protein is CASSQSGGAADTQYF.

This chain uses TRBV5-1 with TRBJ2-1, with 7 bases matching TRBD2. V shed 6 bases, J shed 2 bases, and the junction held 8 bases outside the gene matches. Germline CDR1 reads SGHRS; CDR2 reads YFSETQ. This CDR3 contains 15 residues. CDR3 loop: CASKSGEGAYNEQFF. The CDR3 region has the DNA TGCGCCAGCAAAAGCGGGGAGGGAGCCTACAATGAGCAGTTCTTC.

The DNA for the CDR3 is TGTGCCAGCAGCTTAAGCCCAGGGGGCTACGAGCAGTACTTC. This gives the protein CASSLSPGGYEQYF. The V and J genes are TRBV7-3 and TRBJ2-7; 7 bases align to TRBD1. Germline CDR1 is SGHTA and CDR2 is FQGTGA. CDR3 size: 14 residues. Unmatched junction bases numbered 3, after V lost 1 base and J lost 3 bases.

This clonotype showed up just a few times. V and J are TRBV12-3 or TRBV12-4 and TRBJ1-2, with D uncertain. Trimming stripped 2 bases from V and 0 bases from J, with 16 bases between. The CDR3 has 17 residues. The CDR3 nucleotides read TGTGCCAGCAGTTTAAGCTACACCCCTCCAGCTAACTATGGCTACACCTTC. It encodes CASSLSYTPPANYGYTF.

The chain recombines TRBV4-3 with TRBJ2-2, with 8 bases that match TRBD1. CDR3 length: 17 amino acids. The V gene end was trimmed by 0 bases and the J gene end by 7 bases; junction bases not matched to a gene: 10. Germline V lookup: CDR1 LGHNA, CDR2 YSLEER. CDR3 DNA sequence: TGCGCCAGCAGCCAAGATCGAAGGACAGGGACGGTCGGGGAGCTGTTTTTT. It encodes CASSQDRRTGTVGELFF.

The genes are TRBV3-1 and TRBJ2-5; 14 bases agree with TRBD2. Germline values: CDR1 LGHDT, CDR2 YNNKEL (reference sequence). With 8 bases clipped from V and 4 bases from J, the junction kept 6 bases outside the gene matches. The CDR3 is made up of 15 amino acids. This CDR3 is CASARTSGRRETQYF. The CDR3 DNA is TGTGCCAGCGCACGGACTAGCGGGAGGAGAGAGACCCAGTACTTC.

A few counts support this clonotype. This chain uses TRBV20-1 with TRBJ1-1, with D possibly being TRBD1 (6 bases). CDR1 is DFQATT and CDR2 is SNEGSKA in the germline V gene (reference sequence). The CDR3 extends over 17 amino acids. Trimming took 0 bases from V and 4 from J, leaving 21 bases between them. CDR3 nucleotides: TGCAGTGCTAGAGATCCGCGGAGGGGGGGGCTAATCACTGAAGCTTTCTTT. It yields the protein CSARDPRRGGLITEAFF.

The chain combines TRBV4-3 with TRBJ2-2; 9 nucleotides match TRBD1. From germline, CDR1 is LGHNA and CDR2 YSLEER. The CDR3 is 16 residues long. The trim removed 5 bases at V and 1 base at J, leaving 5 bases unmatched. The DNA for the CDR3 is TGCGCCAGCAGCAGGGACAGGGAATGGAACACCGGGGAGCTGTTTTTT. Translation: CASSRDREWNTGELFF.

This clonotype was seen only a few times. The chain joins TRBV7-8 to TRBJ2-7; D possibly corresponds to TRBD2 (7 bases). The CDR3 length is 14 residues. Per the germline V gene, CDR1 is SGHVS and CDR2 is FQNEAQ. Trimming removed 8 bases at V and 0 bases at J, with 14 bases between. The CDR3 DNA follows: TGTGCCAGCGTGGGGGGGGCCAGCTCCTACGAGCAGTACTTC. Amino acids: CASVGGASSYEQYF.

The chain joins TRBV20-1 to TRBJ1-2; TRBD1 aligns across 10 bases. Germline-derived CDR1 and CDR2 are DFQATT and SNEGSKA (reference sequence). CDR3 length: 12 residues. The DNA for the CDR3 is TGCGGTATGACAGGGGGCAGCTATGGCTACACCTTC. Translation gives CGMTGGSYGYTF.

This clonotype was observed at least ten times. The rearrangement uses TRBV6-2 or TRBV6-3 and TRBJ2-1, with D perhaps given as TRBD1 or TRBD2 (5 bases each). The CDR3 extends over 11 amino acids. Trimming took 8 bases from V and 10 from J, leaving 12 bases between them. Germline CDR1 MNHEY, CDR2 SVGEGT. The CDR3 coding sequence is TGTGCCAGCGTGAGCAGGGACGAGCAGTTCTTC. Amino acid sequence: CASVSRDEQFF.

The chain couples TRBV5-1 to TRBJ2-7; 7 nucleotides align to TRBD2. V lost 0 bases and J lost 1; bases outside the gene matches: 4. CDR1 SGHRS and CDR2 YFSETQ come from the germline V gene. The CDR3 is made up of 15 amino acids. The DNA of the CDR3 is TGCGCCAGCAGCTTGGGGGGACTAATATCCTACGAGCAGTACTTC. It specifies CASSLGGLISYEQYF. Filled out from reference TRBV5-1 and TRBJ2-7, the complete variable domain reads KAGVTQTPRYLIKTRGQQVTLSCSPISGHRSVSWYQQTPGQGLQFLFEYFSETQRNKGNFPGRFSGRQFSNSRSEMNVSTLELGDSALYLCASSLGGLISYEQYFGPGTRLTVT.

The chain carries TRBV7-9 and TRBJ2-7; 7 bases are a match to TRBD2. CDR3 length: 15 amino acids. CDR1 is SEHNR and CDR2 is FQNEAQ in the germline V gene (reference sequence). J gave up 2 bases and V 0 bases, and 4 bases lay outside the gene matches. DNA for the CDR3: TGTGCCAGCAGCTTAGCAAGCGGGATGACCTACGAGCAGTACTTC. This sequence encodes CASSLASGMTYEQYF.

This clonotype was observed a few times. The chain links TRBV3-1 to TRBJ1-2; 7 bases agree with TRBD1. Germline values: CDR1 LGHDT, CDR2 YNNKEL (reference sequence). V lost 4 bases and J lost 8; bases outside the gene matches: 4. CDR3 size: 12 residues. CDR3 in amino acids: CASSPDRSGYTF. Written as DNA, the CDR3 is TGTGCCAGCAGCCCGGACAGGTCCGGCTACACCTTC.

In DNA form, the CDR3 reads TGCGCCAGCAGCCCCACGGGACTAGCGGGGGTCATGGGGGAGCTGTTTTTT. Encoded protein: CASSPTGLAGVMGELFF. The chain employs TRBV4-3 and TRBJ2-2, with 14 bases identical to TRBD2. CDR3 length: 17 residues. Looked up from germline, CDR1 is LGHNA and CDR2 is YSLEER. Germline trimming cut 4 bases from V and 8 bases from J; bases unmatched to any gene: 9.

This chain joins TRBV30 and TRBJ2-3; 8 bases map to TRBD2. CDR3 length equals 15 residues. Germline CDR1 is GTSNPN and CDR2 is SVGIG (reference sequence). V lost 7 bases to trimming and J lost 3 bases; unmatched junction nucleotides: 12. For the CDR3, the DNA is TGTGCCTCCAAACCTCTAGCGGGCCTTACAGATACGCAGTATTTT. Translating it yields CASKPLAGLTDTQYF.

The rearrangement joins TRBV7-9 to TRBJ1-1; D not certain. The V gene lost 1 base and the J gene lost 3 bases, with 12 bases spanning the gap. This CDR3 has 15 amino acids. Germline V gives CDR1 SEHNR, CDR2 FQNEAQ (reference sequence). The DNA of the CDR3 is TGTGCCAGCAGCTTAGTTTCCGGGGTAGACACTGAAGCTTTCTTT. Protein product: CASSLVSGVDTEAFF.

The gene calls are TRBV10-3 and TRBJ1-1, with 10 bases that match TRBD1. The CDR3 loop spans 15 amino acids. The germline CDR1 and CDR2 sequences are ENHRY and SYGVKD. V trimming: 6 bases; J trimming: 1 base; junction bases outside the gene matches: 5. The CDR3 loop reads CAISDRGQGNTEAFF. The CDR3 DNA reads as TGTGCCATCAGCGACAGGGGGCAGGGGAACACTGAAGCTTTCTTT.

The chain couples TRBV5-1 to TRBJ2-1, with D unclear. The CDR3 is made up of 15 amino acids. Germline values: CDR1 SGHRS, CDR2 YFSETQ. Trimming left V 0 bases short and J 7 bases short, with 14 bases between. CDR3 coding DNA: TGCGCCAGCAGCTTGGAGGCTAGTTGGTTAAATGAGCAGTTCTTC. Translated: CASSLEASWLNEQFF.

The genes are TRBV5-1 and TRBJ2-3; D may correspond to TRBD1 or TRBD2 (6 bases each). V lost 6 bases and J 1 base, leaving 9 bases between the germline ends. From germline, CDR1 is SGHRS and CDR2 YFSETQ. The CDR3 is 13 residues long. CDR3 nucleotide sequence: TGCGCCAGCAAGGGGGGCGGCACAGATACGCAGTATTTT. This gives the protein CASKGGGTDTQYF.